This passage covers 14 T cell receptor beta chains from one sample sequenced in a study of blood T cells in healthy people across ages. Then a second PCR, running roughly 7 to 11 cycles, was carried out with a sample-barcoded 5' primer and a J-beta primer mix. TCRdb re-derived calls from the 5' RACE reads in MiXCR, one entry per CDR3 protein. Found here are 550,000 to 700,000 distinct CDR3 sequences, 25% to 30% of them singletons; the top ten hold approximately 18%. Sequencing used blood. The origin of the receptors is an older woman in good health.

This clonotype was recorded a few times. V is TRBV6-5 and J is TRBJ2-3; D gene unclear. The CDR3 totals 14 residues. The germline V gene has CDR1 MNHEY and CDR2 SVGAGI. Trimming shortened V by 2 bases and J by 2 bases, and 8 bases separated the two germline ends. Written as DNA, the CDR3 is TGTGCCAGCAGTTACGGACGAACCACAGATACGCAGTATTTT. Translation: CASSYGRTTDTQYF.

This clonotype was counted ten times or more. The CDR3 DNA sequence: TGTGCCAGCAGCTTAGCGGGGAGGGTTGGGTACACTGAAGCTTTCTTT. It yields the protein CASSLAGRVGYTEAFF. This sequence joins TRBV7-2 and TRBJ1-1; D remains ambiguous. V shed 0 bases and J shed 3 bases, with 14 bases lying between them. The CDR3 has 16 residues. CDR1 is SGHTA and CDR2 is FQGNSA in the germline V gene. Full variable domain (missing parts from reference TRBV7-2 and TRBJ1-1): GAGVSQSPSNKVTEKGKDVELRCDPISGHTALYWYRQSLGQGLEFLIYFQGNSAPDKSGLPSDRFSAERTGGSVSTLTIQRTQQEDSAVYLCASSLAGRVGYTEAFFGQGTRLTVV.

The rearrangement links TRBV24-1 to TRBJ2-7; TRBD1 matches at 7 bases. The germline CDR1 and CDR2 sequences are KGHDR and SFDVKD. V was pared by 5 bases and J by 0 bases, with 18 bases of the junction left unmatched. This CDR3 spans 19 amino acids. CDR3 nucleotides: TGTGCCACCAGTGCCAACCCAGGGGCCCGACAGGGTTTCTCCTACGAGCAGTACTTC. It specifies CATSANPGARQGFSYEQYF.

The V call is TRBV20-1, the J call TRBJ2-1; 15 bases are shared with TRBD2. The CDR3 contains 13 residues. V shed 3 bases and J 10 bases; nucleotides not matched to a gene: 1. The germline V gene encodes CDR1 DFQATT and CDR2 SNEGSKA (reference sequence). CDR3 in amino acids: CSASGTSGGEQFF. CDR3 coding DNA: TGCAGTGCTAGTGGGACTAGCGGGGGGGAGCAGTTCTTC.

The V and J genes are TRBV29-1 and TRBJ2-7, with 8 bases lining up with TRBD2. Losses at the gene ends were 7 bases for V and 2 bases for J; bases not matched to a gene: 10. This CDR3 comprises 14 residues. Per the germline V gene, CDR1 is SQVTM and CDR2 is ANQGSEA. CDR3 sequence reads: CSARRGEGPYEQYF. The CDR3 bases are TGCAGCGCTCGGCGGGGGGAAGGGCCCTACGAGCAGTACTTC.

In nucleotides, the CDR3 is TGTGCCAGCAGCTTACCGGGGGGGGACTACGAGCAGTACTTC. As protein: CASSLPGGDYEQYF. The V and J genes are TRBV7-9 and TRBJ2-7; 8 bases map to TRBD2. The CDR3 runs to 14 residues. Trimming at V came to 2 bases and at J to 3 bases, leaving 3 bases not matched to a gene. Germline CDR1 reads SEHNR; CDR2 reads FQNEAQ (reference sequence).

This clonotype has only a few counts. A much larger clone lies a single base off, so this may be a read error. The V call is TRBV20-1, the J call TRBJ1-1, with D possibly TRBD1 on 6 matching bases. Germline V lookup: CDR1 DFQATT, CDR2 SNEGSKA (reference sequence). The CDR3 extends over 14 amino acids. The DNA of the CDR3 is TGCAGTGCCCCAAACCAGGGGATGAACGCTGAAGCTTTCTTT. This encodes CSAPNQGMNAEAFF.

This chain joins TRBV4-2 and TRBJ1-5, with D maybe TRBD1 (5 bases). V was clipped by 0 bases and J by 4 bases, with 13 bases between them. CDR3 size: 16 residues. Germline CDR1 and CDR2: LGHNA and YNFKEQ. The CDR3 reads CASSQEGRAGNQPQHF. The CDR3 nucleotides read TGTGCCAGCAGCCAAGAGGGTCGGGCAGGGAATCAGCCCCAGCATTTT.

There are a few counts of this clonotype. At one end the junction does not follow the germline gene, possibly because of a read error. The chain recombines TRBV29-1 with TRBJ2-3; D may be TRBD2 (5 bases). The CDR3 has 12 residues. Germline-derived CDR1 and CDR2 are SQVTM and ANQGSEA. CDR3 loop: CSVQRVTDTRYF. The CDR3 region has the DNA TGCAGCGTTCAGAGGGTCACAGATACGCGGTATTTT.

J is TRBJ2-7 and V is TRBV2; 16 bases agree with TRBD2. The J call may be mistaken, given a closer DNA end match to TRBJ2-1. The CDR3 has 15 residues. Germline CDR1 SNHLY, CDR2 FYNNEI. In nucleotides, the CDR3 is TGTGCCAGCAGTTCCGGGACTAGCGGGGGGGAACGGCAGTTCTTC. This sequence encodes CASSSGTSGGERQFF.

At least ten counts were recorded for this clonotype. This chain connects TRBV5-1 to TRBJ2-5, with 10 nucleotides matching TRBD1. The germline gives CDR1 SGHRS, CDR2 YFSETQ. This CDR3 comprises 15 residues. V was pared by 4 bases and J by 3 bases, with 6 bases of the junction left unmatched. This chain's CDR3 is CASSETGGNEETQYF. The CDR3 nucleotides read TGCGCCAGCAGCGAGACAGGGGGCAATGAAGAGACCCAGTACTTC.

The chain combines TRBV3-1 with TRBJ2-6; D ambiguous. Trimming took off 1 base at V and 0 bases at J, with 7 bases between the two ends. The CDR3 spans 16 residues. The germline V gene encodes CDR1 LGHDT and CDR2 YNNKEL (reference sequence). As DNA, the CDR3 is TGTGCCAGCAGCCAAGTTGGCGTCTCTGGGGCCAACGTCCTGACTTTC. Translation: CASSQVGVSGANVLTF.

CDR3 loop: CASSQEARLKAGELFF. The CDR3 bases are TGTGCCAGCAGCCAAGAAGCCCGGTTAAAGGCCGGGGAGCTGTTTTTT. The chain combines TRBV14 with TRBJ2-2; no clear D gene. The CDR3 totals 16 residues. V was cut by 0 bases and J by 6 bases, with 14 bases left in between. Germline V lookup: CDR1 SGHDN, CDR2 FVKESK.

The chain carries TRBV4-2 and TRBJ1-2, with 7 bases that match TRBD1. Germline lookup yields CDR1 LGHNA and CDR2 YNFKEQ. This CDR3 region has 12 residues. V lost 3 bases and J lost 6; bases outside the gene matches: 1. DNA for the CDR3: TGTGCCAGCAGCCACGACAGGGATGGCTACACCTTC. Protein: CASSHDRDGYTF.